The T cell receptor beta chain described here comes from a study of shared clonotypes between healthy human individuals. V was pared by 4 bases and J by 5 bases, with 3 bases of the junction left unmatched. Germline CDR1 and CDR2: SGHNT and YENEEA. CDR3 length: 14 amino acids. CD8 cells regarded as naive lacked CD45RO, were positively chosen for CCR7, and omitted terminally differentiated effector memory CD45RA+ cells. Caucasian adults residing in Nashville, Tennessee made up all the donors. Sequencing used immunoSEQ multiplex PCR; TCRdb keeps in-frame clones, though not all of them. The table shows about 2.1 million clones, with under 95% occurring only once.

The clonotype was recovered from a man aged 18 to 30 in good health. Some clones in this sample may be carry-over from other donors' samples. The gene calls are TRBV11-3 and TRBJ2-1; the match to TRBD1 covers 9 bases. Sequencing input: naive CD8+ T cells from PBMCs. CDR3 nucleotides: TGTGCCAGCAGCTCCAGACAGGGGGACAATGAGCAGTTCTTC. It is translated as CASSSRQGDNEQFF.